The 28 T cell receptor beta chains below were found in one sample sequenced in a study of cytomegalovirus exposure and HLA in healthy donors. The PCR made use of 60 Vbeta and 13 Jbeta primers. Assay: immunoSEQ multiplex PCR; the TCRdb copy retains only in-frame clones and omits some. Among about 180,000 clones, 75% to 85% were seen once, and the ten largest hold roughly 1.2%. The sample was PBMCs. Receptors originate from a girl aged 2 to 10 in good health and CMV-seropositive.

This chain joins TRBV5-1 and TRBJ2-7, with D hard to call. The germline V and J ends were trimmed by 4 bases and 0 bases, with 17 bases remaining between them. This CDR3 is 16 amino acids long. Germline assignment: CDR1 SGHRS and CDR2 YFSETQ. CDR3 in amino acids: CASSLMRYPYSYEQYF. The DNA of the CDR3 is TGCGCCAGCAGCCTGATGCGATACCCTTACTCCTACGAGCAGTACTTC. The complete variable domain, with remaining parts taken from reference TRBV5-1 and TRBJ2-7, reads KAGVTQTPRYLIKTRGQQVTLSCSPISGHRSVSWYQQTPGQGLQFLFEYFSETQRNKGNFPGRFSGRQFSNSRSEMNVSTLELGDSALYLCASSLMRYPYSYEQYFGPGTRLTVT.

This chain connects TRBV30 to TRBJ2-7, with 9 bases matching TRBD1. Losses at the gene ends were 3 bases for V and 2 bases for J; bases not matched to a gene: 8. The CDR3 is 15 residues long. Germline CDR1 is GTSNPN and CDR2 is SVGIG (reference sequence). The CDR3 reads CAWRQWGQGTYEQYF. CDR3 DNA sequence: TGTGCCTGGAGGCAATGGGGACAGGGCACCTACGAGCAGTACTTC.

The chain recombines TRBV28 with TRBJ1-1; TRBD1 matches 10 bases. CDR1 MDHEN and CDR2 SYDVKM come from the germline V gene. Unmatched junction bases numbered 10, after V lost 5 bases and J lost 7 bases. CDR3 length: 15 amino acids. Here the CDR3 DNA reads TGTGCCAGCAGTCCTCCCGACAGGGGGCGGTTTGAAGCTTTCTTT. It specifies CASSPPDRGRFEAFF.

V usage is TRBV10-3 and J usage is TRBJ1-1, with 12 bases matching TRBD1. The ends lost 9 bases at V and 4 bases at J; junction bases unmatched: 6. The CDR3 contains 14 residues. CDR1 is ENHRY, CDR2 SYGVKD, per germline. The CDR3 bases are TGTGCCATTGCTGGGACAGGGGGCCCCACTGAAGCTTTCTTT. Amino acids: CAIAGTGGPTEAFF.

The rearrangement uses TRBV28 and TRBJ1-1; possible D gene TRBD1, 6 bases. Deletions cut 3 bases from V and 2 bases from J, with 10 bases between. CDR3 size: 14 residues. Germline lookup yields CDR1 MDHEN and CDR2 SYDVKM. The CDR3 protein is CASSLTRGNTEAFF. CDR3 DNA sequence: TGTGCCAGCAGTTTGACCAGGGGAAACACTGAAGCTTTCTTT.

This chain links TRBV19 with TRBJ2-7; D call uncertain. The CDR3 is 14 amino acids. Germline V CDR1 and CDR2: LNHDA, SQIVND (reference sequence). Trimming shortened V by 5 bases and J by 0 bases, and 11 bases separated the two germline ends. This CDR3 reads CASSFRVYSYEQYF. The CDR3 DNA is TGTGCCAGTAGTTTCCGGGTTTACTCCTACGAGCAGTACTTC.

The V call is TRBV6-1, the J call TRBJ1-2; tentative D call: TRBD1 (5 bases). V shed 7 bases and J shed 10 bases, with 22 bases lying between them. The CDR3 loop spans 14 amino acids. CDR1 and CDR2 from the germline V gene are MNHNS and SASEGT. The CDR3 loop reads CASKLGPGVHFYTF. The CDR3 nucleotides read TGTGCCAGCAAGTTAGGCCCGGGGGTCCATTTCTACACCTTC.

CDR3: CASSWRGLAGGPTYNEQFF. The CDR3 DNA reads TGTGCCAGCAGTTGGAGGGGACTAGCGGGAGGTCCAACCTACAATGAGCAGTTCTTC. The chain links TRBV28 to TRBJ2-1; 15 bases are a match to TRBD2. The ends lost 4 bases at V and 2 bases at J; junction bases unmatched: 9. The CDR3 runs to 19 residues. CDR1 is MDHEN and CDR2 is SYDVKM in the germline V gene.

This clone was picked up one time. V gene TRBV7-2 combines with J gene TRBJ2-7; no clear D. Germline CDR1 reads SGHTA; CDR2 reads FQGNSA. The CDR3 has 15 residues. V was cut by 0 bases and J by 1 base, with 10 bases left in between. As DNA, the CDR3 is TGTGCCAGCAGCTTAGCAGCACTTTCTTCCTACGAGCAGTACTTC. It is translated as CASSLAALSSYEQYF.

This chain joins TRBV7-9 and TRBJ2-5, with D unresolved. In germline, CDR1 is SEHNR, CDR2 FQNEAQ (reference sequence). The CDR3 runs to 13 residues. V was shortened by 3 bases and J by 4 bases, with 9 bases between the two germline ends. The CDR3 region has the DNA TGTGCCAGCAGCTTTCACTCTCCAGAGACCCAGTACTTC. Protein sequence: CASSFHSPETQYF.

V usage is TRBV5-8 and J usage is TRBJ2-7; D is unclear. V dropped 7 bases and J dropped 3 bases, with 26 bases sitting between them. Germline CDR1 SGHTS, CDR2 YDEGEE. The CDR3 spans 17 residues. CDR3 residues: CASLTARWRPKDYEQYF. CDR3 sequence (DNA): TGTGCCAGCCTAACCGCACGGTGGAGACCAAAAGACTACGAGCAGTACTTC.

The rearrangement links TRBV4-1 to TRBJ1-1, with D tentatively TRBD1 (6 bases). Germline V gives CDR1 MGHRA, CDR2 YSYEKL. The germline V and J ends were trimmed by 4 bases and 6 bases, with 15 bases remaining between them. The CDR3 totals 14 residues. CDR3: CASSPYRTGPEAFF. CDR3 sequence (DNA): TGCGCCAGCAGCCCGTACCGAACAGGGCCTGAAGCTTTCTTT.

This chain uses TRBV5-4 with TRBJ1-1, with D possibly matching TRBD1 (5 bases). Deletions cut 1 base from V and 6 bases from J, with 7 bases between. This CDR3 comprises 12 residues. Germline V gene lookup returns CDR1 SGHNT and CDR2 YYREEE (reference sequence). CDR3 nucleotide sequence: TGTGCCAGCAGCTTGCTACAGGCTGAAGCTTTCTTT. Protein product: CASSLLQAEAFF. The full variable domain, its missing parts supplied by reference TRBV5-4 and TRBJ1-1, is ETGVTQSPTHLIKTRGQQVTLRCSSQSGHNTVSWYQQALGQGPQFIFQYYREEENGRGNFPPRFSGLQFPNYSSELNVNALELDDSALYLCASSLLQAEAFFGQGTRLTVV.

CDR3: CARSLTRDSYCSYNEQFF. For the CDR3, the DNA is TGTGCCAGAAGCTTGACCCGGGACAGCTATTGCTCCTACAATGAGCAGTTCTTC. J is TRBJ2-1 and V is TRBV5-3, with 7 nucleotides matching TRBD1. TRBV5-3 is filed as an ORF, its function uncertain. V trimming: 1 base; J trimming: 0 bases; junction bases outside the gene matches: 10. This CDR3 region has 18 residues.

The chain is built from TRBV6-5 and TRBJ1-1, with no clear D. This CDR3 contains 14 residues. Germline CDR1 and CDR2: MNHEY and SVGAGI. The V end lost 2 bases, the J end lost 3 bases, and 10 bases lay between the germline ends. CDR3 in amino acids: CASSYTELDTEAFF. Written as DNA, the CDR3 is TGTGCCAGCAGTTACACAGAACTGGACACTGAAGCTTTCTTT.

The chain couples TRBV28 to TRBJ2-1; D remains ambiguous. The V and J ends lost 4 bases and 0 bases respectively, with 13 bases between them. CDR1 and CDR2 from the germline V gene are MDHEN and SYDVKM. The CDR3 covers 16 residues. The CDR3 nucleotides are TGTGCCAGCAGTTCGCGGTTAGCAAGCTCCTACAATGAGCAGTTCTTC. Amino acids: CASSSRLASSYNEQFF.

The CDR3 here is CASSLSWGQGMREQFF. CDR3 nucleotides: TGTGCCAGCAGCTTGAGTTGGGGACAGGGAATGCGTGAGCAGTTCTTC. V gene TRBV11-3 combines with J gene TRBJ2-1, with TRBD1 matching 9 bases. In germline, CDR1 is SGHNT, CDR2 YENEEA. Trimming cost V 3 bases and J 9 bases; bases outside gene matches: 12. This CDR3 comprises 16 residues.

This chain links TRBV10-3 with TRBJ2-7; 7 positions match TRBD1. The CDR3 contains 15 residues. Germline-derived CDR1 and CDR2 are ENHRY and SYGVKD. The J segment lost 4 bases and the V segment lost 6 bases, leaving 12 bases of the junction unmatched. CDR3 sequence: CAIRGLQGITYEQYF. DNA of the CDR3: TGTGCCATCAGGGGATTACAGGGGATTACGTACGAGCAGTACTTC.

The chain joins TRBV2 to TRBJ2-2; 10 positions agree with TRBD2. This CDR3 has 15 residues. Per germline, CDR1 SNHLY and CDR2 FYNNEI. V lost 7 bases, J lost 1 base, and 3 bases stayed unmatched. CDR3 sequence (DNA): TGTGCCAGCACTAGCGGGGGCCTGAACACCGGGGAGCTGTTTTTT. Amino acid sequence: CASTSGGLNTGELFF. The full variable domain, completed using reference TRBV2 and TRBJ2-2, is EPEVTQTPSHQVTQMGQEVILRCVPISNHLYFYWYRQILGQKVEFLVSFYNNEISEKSEIFDDQFSVERPDGSNFTLKIRSTKLEDSAMYFCASTSGGLNTGELFFGEGSRLTVL.

The chain joins TRBV20-1 to TRBJ1-2, with D uncertain. The V and J ends lost 6 bases and 7 bases respectively, with 12 bases between them. The CDR3 is made up of 11 amino acids. Looked up from germline, CDR1 is DFQATT and CDR2 is SNEGSKA (reference sequence). The CDR3 here is CSAPAGGGYTF. The CDR3 DNA reads TGCAGTGCCCCGGCAGGAGGTGGCTACACCTTC.

This clone was seen more than once but under ten times. The chain recombines TRBV6-5 with TRBJ1-1, with D possibly TRBD1 on 5 matching bases. This CDR3 has 14 amino acids. Germline V gene lookup returns CDR1 MNHEY and CDR2 SVGAGI. Trimming took 3 bases from V and 0 from J, leaving 8 bases between them. Here the CDR3 DNA reads TGTGCCAGCAGTTATGACAGCGTGAACACTGAAGCTTTCTTT. It yields the protein CASSYDSVNTEAFF.

This clone appeared a single time. The chain is built from TRBV5-4 and TRBJ1-1; D is unclear. Trimming left V 2 bases short and J 8 bases short, with 10 bases between. From germline, CDR1 is SGHNT and CDR2 YYREEE (reference sequence). CDR3 size: 12 residues. Here the CDR3 DNA reads TGTGCCAGCAGCTTTGGCGTCAGGGAAGCTTTCTTT. Protein product: CASSFGVREAFF.

This clone came up once. The chain's CDR3 is CASSKFLAADMNTEAFF. The CDR3 DNA is TGTGCCAGCAGCAAATTTCTTGCCGCCGACATGAACACTGAAGCTTTCTTT. The J gene is TRBJ1-1, the V gene TRBV21-1; TRBD1 is the table's D call, not checked against the DNA. TRBV21-1 is a pseudogene locus. The CDR3 loop spans 17 amino acids.

V is TRBV6-5 and J is TRBJ2-7, with a possible D match to TRBD1 (6 bases). V was clipped by 5 bases and J by 6 bases, with 14 bases between them. Germline V CDR1 and CDR2: MNHEY, SVGAGI. The CDR3 consists of 13 residues. The CDR3 reads CASSQGRGGEQYF. The DNA of the CDR3 is TGTGCCAGCAGTCAGGGTAGAGGGGGCGAGCAGTACTTC.

This clone was counted only a few times. The chain recombines TRBV6-5 with TRBJ1-1; weak D call: TRBD1 (5 bases). This CDR3 is built from 14 residues. Germline values: CDR1 MNHEY, CDR2 SVGAGI. With 4 bases removed from V and 0 bases from J, the gap between germline ends came to 9 bases. CDR3 in DNA: TGTGCCAGCAGTTTAAGGGGTATGAACACTGAAGCTTTCTTT. Translated, it gives CASSLRGMNTEAFF.

The chain combines TRBV10-3 with TRBJ2-1; TRBD1 agrees at 9 bases. Unmatched junction bases numbered 11, after V lost 6 bases and J lost 11 bases. The CDR3 extends over 14 amino acids. Germline-derived CDR1 and CDR2 are ENHRY and SYGVKD. The CDR3 is CAIRPGTGIGQQFF. Written as DNA, the CDR3 is TGTGCCATCAGACCCGGGACAGGGATTGGGCAGCAGTTCTTC.

Here the CDR3 DNA reads TGTGCCAGCAGATCCTCCCGGAGACAGGGGAGATTAGCAACTAATGAAAAACTGTTTTTT. This sequence encodes CASRSSRRQGRLATNEKLFF. This rearrangement joins TRBV27 to TRBJ1-4, with TRBD1 matching 8 bases. Germline V gene sequence: CDR1 MNHEY, CDR2 SMNVEV (reference sequence). Germline trimming cut 6 bases from V and 0 bases from J; bases unmatched to any gene: 18. The CDR3 totals 20 residues. The complete variable domain, with remaining parts taken from reference TRBV27 and TRBJ1-4, reads EAQVTQNPRYLITVTGKKLTVTCSQNMNHEYMSWYRQDPGLGLRQIYYSMNVEVTDKGDVPEGYKVSRKEKRNFPLILESPSPNQTSLYFCASRSSRRQGRLATNEKLFFGSGTQLSVL.

The chain carries TRBV11-3 and TRBJ2-5, with TRBD2 matching 11 bases. Germline CDR1 SGHNT, CDR2 YENEEA. The CDR3 has 14 amino acids. The V segment lost 5 bases and the J segment 4 bases; nucleotides outside the gene matches: 3. The CDR3 nucleotides are TGTGCCAGCAGCGAAGGACTAGCGGGAGAGACCCAGTACTTC. It translates to CASSEGLAGETQYF.